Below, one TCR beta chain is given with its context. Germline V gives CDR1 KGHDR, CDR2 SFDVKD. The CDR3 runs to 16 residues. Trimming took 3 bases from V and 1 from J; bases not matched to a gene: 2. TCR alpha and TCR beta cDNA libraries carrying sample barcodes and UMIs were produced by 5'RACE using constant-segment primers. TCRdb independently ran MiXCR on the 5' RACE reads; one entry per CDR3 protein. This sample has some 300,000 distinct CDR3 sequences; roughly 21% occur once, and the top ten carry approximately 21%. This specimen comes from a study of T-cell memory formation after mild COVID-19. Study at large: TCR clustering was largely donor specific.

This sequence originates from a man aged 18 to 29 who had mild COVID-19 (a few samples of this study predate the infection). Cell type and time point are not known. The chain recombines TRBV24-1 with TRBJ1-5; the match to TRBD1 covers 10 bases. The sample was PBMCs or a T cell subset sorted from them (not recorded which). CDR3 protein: CATSDTGQGSNQPQHF. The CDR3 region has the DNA TGTGCCACCAGTGATACGGGACAGGGGAGCAATCAGCCCCAGCATTTT.